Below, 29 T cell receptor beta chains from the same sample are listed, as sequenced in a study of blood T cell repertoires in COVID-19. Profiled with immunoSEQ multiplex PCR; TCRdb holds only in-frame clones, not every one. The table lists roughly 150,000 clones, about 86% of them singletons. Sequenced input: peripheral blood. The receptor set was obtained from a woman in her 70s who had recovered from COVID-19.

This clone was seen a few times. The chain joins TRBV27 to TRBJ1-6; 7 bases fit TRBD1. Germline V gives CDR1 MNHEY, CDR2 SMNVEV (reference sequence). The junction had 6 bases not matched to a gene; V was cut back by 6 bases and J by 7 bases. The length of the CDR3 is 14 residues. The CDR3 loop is CASRATGRNSPLHF. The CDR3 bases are TGTGCCAGCAGAGCGACAGGGCGGAATTCACCCCTCCACTTT.

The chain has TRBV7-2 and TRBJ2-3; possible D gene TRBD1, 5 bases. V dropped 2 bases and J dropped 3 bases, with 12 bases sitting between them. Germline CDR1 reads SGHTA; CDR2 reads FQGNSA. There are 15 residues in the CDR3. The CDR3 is CASSLRFAGTDTQYF. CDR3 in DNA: TGTGCCAGCAGCTTAAGGTTCGCAGGGACAGATACGCAGTATTTT.

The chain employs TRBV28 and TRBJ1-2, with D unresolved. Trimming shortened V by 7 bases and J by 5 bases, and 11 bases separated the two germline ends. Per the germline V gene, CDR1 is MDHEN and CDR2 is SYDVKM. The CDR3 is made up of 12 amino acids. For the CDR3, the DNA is TGTGCCAGCATTGAAGGGAGTTATGGCTACACCTTC. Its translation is CASIEGSYGYTF.

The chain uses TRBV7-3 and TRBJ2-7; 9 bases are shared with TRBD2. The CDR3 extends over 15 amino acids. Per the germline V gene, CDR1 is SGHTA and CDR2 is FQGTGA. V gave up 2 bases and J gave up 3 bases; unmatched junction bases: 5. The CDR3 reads CASSLGASGVYEQYF. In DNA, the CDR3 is TGTGCCAGCAGCTTAGGCGCTAGCGGGGTCTACGAGCAGTACTTC.

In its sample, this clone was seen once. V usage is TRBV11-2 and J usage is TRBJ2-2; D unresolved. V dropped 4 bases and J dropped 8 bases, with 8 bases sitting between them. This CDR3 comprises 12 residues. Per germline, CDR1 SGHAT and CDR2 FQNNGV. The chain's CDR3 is CASSSGTGELFF. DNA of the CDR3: TGTGCCAGCAGCTCGGGTACGGGGGAGCTGTTTTTT.

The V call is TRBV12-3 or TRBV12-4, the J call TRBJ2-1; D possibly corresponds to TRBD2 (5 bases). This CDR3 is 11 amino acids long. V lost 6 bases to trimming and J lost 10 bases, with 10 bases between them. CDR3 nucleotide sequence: TGTGCCAGCAGGCCCTCTAGCGAGCAGTTCTTC. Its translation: CASRPSSEQFF.

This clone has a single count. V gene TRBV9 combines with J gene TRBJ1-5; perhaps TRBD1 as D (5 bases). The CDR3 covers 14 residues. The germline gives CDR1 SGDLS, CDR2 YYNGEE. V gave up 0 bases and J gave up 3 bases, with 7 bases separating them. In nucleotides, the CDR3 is TGTGCCAGCAGCGTAGGGGGGGTCAATCAGCCCCAGCATTTT. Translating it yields CASSVGGVNQPQHF.

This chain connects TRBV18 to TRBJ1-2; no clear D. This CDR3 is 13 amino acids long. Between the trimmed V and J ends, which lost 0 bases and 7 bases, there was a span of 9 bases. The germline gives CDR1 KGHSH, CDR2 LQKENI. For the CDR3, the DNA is TGTGCCAGCTCACCACCGCAGCGGTCTGGCTACACCTTC. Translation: CASSPPQRSGYTF.

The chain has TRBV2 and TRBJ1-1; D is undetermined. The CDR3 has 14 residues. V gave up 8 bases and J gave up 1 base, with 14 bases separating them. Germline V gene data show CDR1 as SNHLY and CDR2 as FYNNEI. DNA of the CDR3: TGTGCCAGCGTACCCCTGGGAGGGAACACTGAAGCTTTCTTT. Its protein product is CASVPLGGNTEAFF.

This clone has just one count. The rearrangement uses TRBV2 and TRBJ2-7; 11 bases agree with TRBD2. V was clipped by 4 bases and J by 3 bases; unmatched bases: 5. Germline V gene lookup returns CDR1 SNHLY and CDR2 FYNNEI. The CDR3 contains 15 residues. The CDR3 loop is CASSGLAGGLYEQYF. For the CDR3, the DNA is TGTGCCAGCAGTGGTCTAGCGGGAGGCCTCTACGAGCAGTACTTC.

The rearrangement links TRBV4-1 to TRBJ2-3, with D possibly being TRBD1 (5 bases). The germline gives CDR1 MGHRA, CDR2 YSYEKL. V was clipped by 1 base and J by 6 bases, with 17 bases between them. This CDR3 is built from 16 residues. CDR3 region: CASSQVGLELWDTQYF. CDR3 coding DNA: TGCGCCAGCAGCCAAGTGGGGCTAGAACTCTGGGATACGCAGTATTTT.

The CDR3 sequence: CASSERRWGDTIYF. For the CDR3, the DNA is TGTGCCAGCAGTGAACGGAGGTGGGGAGACACCATATATTTT. This rearrangement joins TRBV2 to TRBJ1-3, with unresolved D. CDR1 is SNHLY and CDR2 is FYNNEI in the germline V gene. The CDR3 is 14 residues long. V was clipped by 2 bases and J by 8 bases, with 13 bases between them.

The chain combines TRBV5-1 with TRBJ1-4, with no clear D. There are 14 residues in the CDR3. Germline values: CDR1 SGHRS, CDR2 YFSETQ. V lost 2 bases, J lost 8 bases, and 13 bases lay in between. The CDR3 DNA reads TGCGCCAGCAGCTTCTTTGGATCGAGGGAAAAACTGTTTTTT. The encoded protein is CASSFFGSREKLFF.

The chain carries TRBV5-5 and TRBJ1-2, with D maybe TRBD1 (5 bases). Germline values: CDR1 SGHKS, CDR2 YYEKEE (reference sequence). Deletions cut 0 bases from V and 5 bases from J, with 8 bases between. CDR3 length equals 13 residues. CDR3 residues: CASSLEGRYGYTF. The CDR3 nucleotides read TGTGCCAGCAGCTTGGAGGGGCGGTATGGCTACACCTTC. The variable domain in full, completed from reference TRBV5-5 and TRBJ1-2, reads DAGVTQSPTHLIKTRGQQVTLRCSPISGHKSVSWYQQVLGQGPQFIFQYYEKEERGRGNFPDRFSARQFPNYSSELNVNALLLGDSALYLCASSLEGRYGYTFGSGTRLTVV.

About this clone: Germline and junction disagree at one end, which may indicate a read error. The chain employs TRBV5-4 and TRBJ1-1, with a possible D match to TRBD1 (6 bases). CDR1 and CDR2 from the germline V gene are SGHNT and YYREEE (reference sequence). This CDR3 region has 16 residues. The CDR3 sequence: CASTLGGLGPNTEAFF. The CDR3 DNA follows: TGTGCCAGCACCTTGGGGGGCCTAGGGCCGAACACTGAAGCTTTCTTT.

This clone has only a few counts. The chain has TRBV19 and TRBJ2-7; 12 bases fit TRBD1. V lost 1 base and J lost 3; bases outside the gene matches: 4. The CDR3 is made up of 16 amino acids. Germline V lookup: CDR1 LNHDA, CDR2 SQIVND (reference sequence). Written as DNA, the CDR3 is TGTGCCAGTAGTATAGGCGGGACAGGGGGCCACTACGAGCAGTACTTC. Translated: CASSIGGTGGHYEQYF.

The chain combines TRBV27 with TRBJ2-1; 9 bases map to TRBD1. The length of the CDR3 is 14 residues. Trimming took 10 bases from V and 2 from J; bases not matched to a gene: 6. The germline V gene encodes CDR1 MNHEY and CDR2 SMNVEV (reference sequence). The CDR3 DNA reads TGTGCCACCTCGGACAGGGGCCCCTACAATGAGCAGTTCTTC. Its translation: CATSDRGPYNEQFF.

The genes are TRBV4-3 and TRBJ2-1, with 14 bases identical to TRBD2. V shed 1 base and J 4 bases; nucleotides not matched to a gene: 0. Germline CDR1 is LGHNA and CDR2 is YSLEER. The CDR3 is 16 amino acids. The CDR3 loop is CASSQGTSGRYNEQFF. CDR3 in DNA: TGCGCCAGCAGCCAAGGGACTAGCGGGAGGTACAATGAGCAGTTCTTC.

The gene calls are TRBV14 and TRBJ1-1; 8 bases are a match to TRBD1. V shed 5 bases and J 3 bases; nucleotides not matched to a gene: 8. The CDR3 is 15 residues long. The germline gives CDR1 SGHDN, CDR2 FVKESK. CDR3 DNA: TGTGCCAGCAGCATCCGACAGGGGAGGTACACTGAAGCTTTCTTT. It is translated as CASSIRQGRYTEAFF.

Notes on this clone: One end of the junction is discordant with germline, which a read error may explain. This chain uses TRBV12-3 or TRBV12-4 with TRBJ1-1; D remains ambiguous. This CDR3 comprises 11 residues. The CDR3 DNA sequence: TGTGCCAGCAGTTTAATGGGCGCACACCGTTTT. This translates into CASSLMGAHRF.

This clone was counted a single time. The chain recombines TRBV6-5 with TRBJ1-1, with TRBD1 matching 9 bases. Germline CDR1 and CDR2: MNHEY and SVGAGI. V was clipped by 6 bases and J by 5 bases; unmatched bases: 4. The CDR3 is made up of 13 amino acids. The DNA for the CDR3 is TGTGCCAGCAGGGAGACAGGGGGGACTGAAGCTTTCTTT. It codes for CASRETGGTEAFF.

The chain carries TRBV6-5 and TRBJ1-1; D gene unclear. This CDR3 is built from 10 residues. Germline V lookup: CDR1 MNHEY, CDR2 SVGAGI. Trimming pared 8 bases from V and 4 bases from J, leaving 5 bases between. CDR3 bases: TGTGCCAGCCGGGGCACTGAAGCTTTCTTT. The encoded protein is CASRGTEAFF.

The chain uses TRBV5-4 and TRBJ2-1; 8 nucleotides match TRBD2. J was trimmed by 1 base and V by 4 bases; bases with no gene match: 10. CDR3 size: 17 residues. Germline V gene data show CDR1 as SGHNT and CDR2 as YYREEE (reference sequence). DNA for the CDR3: TGTGCCAGCAGCCGGGGGGGCCACCAGGGGTCCTACAATGAGCAGTTCTTC. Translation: CASSRGGHQGSYNEQFF. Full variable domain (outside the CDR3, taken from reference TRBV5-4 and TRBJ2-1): ETGVTQSPTHLIKTRGQQVTLRCSSQSGHNTVSWYQQALGQGPQFIFQYYREEENGRGNFPPRFSGLQFPNYSSELNVNALELDDSALYLCASSRGGHQGSYNEQFFGPGTRLTVL.

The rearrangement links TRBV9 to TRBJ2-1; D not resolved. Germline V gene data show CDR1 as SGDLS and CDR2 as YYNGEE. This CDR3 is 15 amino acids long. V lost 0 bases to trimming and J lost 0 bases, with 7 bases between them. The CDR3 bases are TGTGCCAGCAGCGTAGGATCGAGCTCCTACAATGAGCAGTTCTTC. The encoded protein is CASSVGSSSYNEQFF.

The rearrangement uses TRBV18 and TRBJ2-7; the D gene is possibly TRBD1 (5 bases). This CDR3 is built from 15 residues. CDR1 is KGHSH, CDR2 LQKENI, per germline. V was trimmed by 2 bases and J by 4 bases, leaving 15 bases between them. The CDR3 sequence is CASSPSGDRRYEQYF. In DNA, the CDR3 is TGTGCCAGCTCACCAAGTGGTGACAGAAGGTACGAGCAGTACTTC.

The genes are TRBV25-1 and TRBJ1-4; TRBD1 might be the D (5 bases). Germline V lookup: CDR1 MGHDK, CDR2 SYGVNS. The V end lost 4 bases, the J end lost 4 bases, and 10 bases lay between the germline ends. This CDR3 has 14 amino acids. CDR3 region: CASSARDFNEKLFF. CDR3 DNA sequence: TGTGCCAGCAGTGCTCGGGACTTTAATGAAAAACTGTTTTTT.

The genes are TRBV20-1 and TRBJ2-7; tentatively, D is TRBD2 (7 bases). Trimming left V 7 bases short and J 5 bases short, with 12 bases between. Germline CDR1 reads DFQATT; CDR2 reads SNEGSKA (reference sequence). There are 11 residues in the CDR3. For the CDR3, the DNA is TGCAGTGAGGGGGGGGCCGACGAGCAGTACTTC. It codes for CSEGGADEQYF.

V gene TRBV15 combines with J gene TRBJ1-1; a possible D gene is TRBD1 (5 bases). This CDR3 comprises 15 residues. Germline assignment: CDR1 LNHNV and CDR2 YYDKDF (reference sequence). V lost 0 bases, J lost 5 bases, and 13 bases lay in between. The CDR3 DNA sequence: TGTGCCACCAGCAGAGATCTGGGGGAGGGGACTGAAGCTTTCTTT. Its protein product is CATSRDLGEGTEAFF.

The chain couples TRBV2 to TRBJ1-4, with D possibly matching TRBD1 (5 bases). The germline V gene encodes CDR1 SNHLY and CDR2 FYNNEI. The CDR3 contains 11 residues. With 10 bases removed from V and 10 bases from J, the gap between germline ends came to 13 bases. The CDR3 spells CANRGLGKLFF. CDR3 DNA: TGTGCCAACCGGGGGTTGGGAAAACTGTTTTTT. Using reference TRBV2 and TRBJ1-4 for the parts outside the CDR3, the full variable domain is EPEVTQTPSHQVTQMGQEVILRCVPISNHLYFYWYRQILGQKVEFLVSFYNNEISEKSEIFDDQFSVERPDGSNFTLKIRSTKLEDSAMYFCANRGLGKLFFGSGTQLSVL.